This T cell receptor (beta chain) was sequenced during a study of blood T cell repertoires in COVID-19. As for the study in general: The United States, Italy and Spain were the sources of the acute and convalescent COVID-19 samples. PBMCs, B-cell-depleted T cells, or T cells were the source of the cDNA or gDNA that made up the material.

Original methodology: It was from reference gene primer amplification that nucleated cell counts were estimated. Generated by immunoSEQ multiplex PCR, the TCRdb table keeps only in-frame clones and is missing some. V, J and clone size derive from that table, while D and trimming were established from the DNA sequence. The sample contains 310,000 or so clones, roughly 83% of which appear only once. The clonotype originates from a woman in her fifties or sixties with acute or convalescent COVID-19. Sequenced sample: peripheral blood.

For the CDR3, the DNA is TGTGCAGAGGGATATGAGACCCAGTACTTC. It is translated as CAEGYETQYF. The chain combines TRBV7-9 with TRBJ2-5, with a tentative D call TRBD2 (5 bases). The CDR3 runs 10 residues. The germline gives CDR1 SEHNR, CDR2 FQNEAQ (reference sequence).